The 22 T cell receptor beta chains listed next were all sequenced from one sample in a study of regulatory T cells in long-lasting Graves disease. Arm-PCR of CDR3 regions with iRepertoire HTBI primers generated TCR beta libraries. MiXCR, applied by TCRdb to the multiplex PCR reads, yields one record per CDR3 protein. Of under 500,000 distinct CDR3 sequences in the sample, around 21% were seen once. Time point indicated: persistent/refractory GD, antithyroid drugs over 5 years with positive TRAb. Following extraction of RNA from PBMCs, that RNA was used to make the TCR library. Material: peripheral blood mononuclear cells (PBMCs), obtained when the disease was refractory, from a patient treated with antithyroid drugs. All receptors come from a female donor with Graves disease.

V usage is TRBV9 and J usage is TRBJ2-7, with TRBD2 as a possible D gene (6 bases). This CDR3 is built from 15 residues. The germline V and J ends were trimmed by 0 bases and 7 bases, with 17 bases remaining between them. CDR1 is SGDLS and CDR2 is YYNGEE in the germline V gene. The CDR3 DNA reads TGTGCCAGCAGCGTAGACGGGACTCCTTTGTCTGAGCAGTACTTC. Translated: CASSVDGTPLSEQYF.

The CDR3 loop reads CASSQAQPNEKLFF. The CDR3 nucleotides read TGCGCCAGCAGCCAAGCCCAGCCTAATGAAAAACTGTTTTTT. The genes are TRBV4-1 and TRBJ1-4; D gene uncertain. From germline, CDR1 is MGHRA and CDR2 YSYEKL. This CDR3 has 14 residues. Deletions cut 1 base from V and 3 bases from J, with 6 bases between.

A few counts support this clonotype. The chain links TRBV18 to TRBJ1-2; D gene uncertain. V lost 1 base and J 5 bases, leaving 11 bases between the germline ends. Germline CDR1 KGHSH, CDR2 LQKENI. CDR3 size: 14 residues. CDR3 region: CASSPRSGEYGYTF. The CDR3, as DNA: TGTGCCAGCTCACCACGTTCGGGTGAATATGGCTACACCTTC.

This clonotype has more than one count but fewer than ten. The V and J genes are TRBV7-9 and TRBJ2-7, with D possibly matching TRBD2 (5 bases). V dropped 5 bases and J dropped 5 bases, with 13 bases sitting between them. This CDR3 is 13 amino acids long. Germline-derived CDR1 and CDR2 are SEHNR and FQNEAQ (reference sequence). The CDR3 here is CASSRVVGNEQYF. The CDR3 region has the DNA TGTGCCAGCAGCCGGGTGGTCGGGAACGAGCAGTACTTC. Filled out from reference TRBV7-9 and TRBJ2-7, the complete variable domain reads DTGVSQNPRHKITKRGQNVTFRCDPISEHNRLYWYRQTLGQGPEFLTYFQNEAQLEKSRLLSDRFSAERPKGSFSTLEIQRTEQGDSAMYLCASSRVVGNEQYFGPGTRLTVT.

The table lists this clonotype with a few counts. V is TRBV5-5 and J is TRBJ2-5, with 12 bases fitting TRBD2. The ends lost 1 base at V and 5 bases at J; junction bases unmatched: 6. This CDR3 region has 16 residues. Germline CDR1 is SGHKS and CDR2 is YYEKEE (reference sequence). The CDR3 sequence is CASSLLAGGLGETQYF. As DNA, the CDR3 is TGTGCCAGCAGCTTGCTAGCGGGAGGGCTGGGCGAGACCCAGTACTTC.

The sample holds many counts of this clonotype. V is TRBV28 and J is TRBJ2-7; 8 bases fit TRBD1. CDR1 MDHEN and CDR2 SYDVKM come from the germline V gene. V trimming: 4 bases; J trimming: 2 bases; junction bases outside the gene matches: 7. The length of the CDR3 is 15 residues. The CDR3 protein is CASSYRTGTTYEQYF. CDR3 bases: TGTGCCAGCAGTTACCGGACAGGGACGACCTACGAGCAGTACTTC.

The chain employs TRBV20-1 and TRBJ2-4; 14 bases fit TRBD2. Trimming took 5 bases from V and 9 from J; bases not matched to a gene: 15. The CDR3 loop spans 17 amino acids. Germline CDR1 is DFQATT and CDR2 is SNEGSKA (reference sequence). CDR3 loop: CSAARRLAGGPRVIQYF. CDR3 nucleotides: TGCAGTGCTGCCCGTCGACTAGCGGGAGGGCCTAGGGTCATTCAGTACTTC.

This clonotype showed up just a few times. The V and J genes are TRBV10-3 and TRBJ1-1; D is uncertain. V dropped 5 bases and J dropped 1 base, with 20 bases sitting between them. This CDR3 comprises 17 residues. Germline CDR1 is ENHRY and CDR2 is SYGVKD. This CDR3 reads CAISNTETILSNTEAFF. In DNA form, the CDR3 reads TGTGCCATCAGTAATACAGAGACCATATTATCGAACACTGAAGCTTTCTTT.

This rearrangement joins TRBV5-1 to TRBJ1-1, with a tentative D call TRBD1 (5 bases). This CDR3 region has 15 residues. V lost 5 bases and J lost 4, with 18 bases in between. Per germline, CDR1 SGHRS and CDR2 YFSETQ. The DNA of the CDR3 is TGCGCCAGCAGGGGGCTCTTAGGACGGGTCACTGAAGCTTTCTTT. Amino acid sequence: CASRGLLGRVTEAFF. Filled out from reference TRBV5-1 and TRBJ1-1, the complete variable domain reads KAGVTQTPRYLIKTRGQQVTLSCSPISGHRSVSWYQQTPGQGLQFLFEYFSETQRNKGNFPGRFSGRQFSNSRSEMNVSTLELGDSALYLCASRGLLGRVTEAFFGQGTRLTVV.

This clonotype was seen a few times. The J gene is TRBJ2-2, the V gene TRBV6-1; 9 nucleotides align to TRBD2. Trimming cost V 5 bases and J 6 bases; bases outside gene matches: 7. The CDR3 contains 15 residues. CDR1 MNHNS and CDR2 SASEGT come from the germline V gene. The CDR3 loop reads CASSLIAGESGELFF. The CDR3 DNA reads TGTGCCAGCAGTCTCATAGCGGGAGAGTCCGGGGAGCTGTTTTTT.

This clonotype was picked up a small number of times. This chain links TRBV5-4 with TRBJ1-1; D gene uncertain. This CDR3 has 13 residues. Looked up from germline, CDR1 is SGHNT and CDR2 is YYREEE (reference sequence). Trimming shortened V by 6 bases and J by 0 bases, and 9 bases separated the two germline ends. CDR3 sequence: CASTQFMNTEAFF. The CDR3, as DNA: TGTGCCAGCACCCAGTTCATGAACACTGAAGCTTTCTTT.

This clonotype was observed a handful of times. The chain uses TRBV20-1 and TRBJ2-5, with D uncertain. V lost 0 bases to trimming and J lost 1 base, with 18 bases between them. CDR3 length: 17 amino acids. CDR1 is DFQATT, CDR2 SNEGSKA, per germline (reference sequence). The CDR3 DNA follows: TGCAGTGCTAGAGATCTTGATCTAAGGATAAGCCAAGAGACCCAGTACTTC. Its translation: CSARDLDLRISQETQYF.

The J gene is TRBJ2-3, the V gene TRBV20-1; no firm D call. CDR1 and CDR2 from the germline V gene are DFQATT and SNEGSKA (reference sequence). V was trimmed by 3 bases and J by 2 bases, leaving 3 bases between them. The CDR3 sequence is 11 residues long. The CDR3, as DNA: TGCAGTGCTAGCCTCACAGATACGCAGTATTTT. It translates to CSASLTDTQYF.

The table lists this clonotype with many counts. The rearrangement joins TRBV28 to TRBJ1-2; 9 bases map to TRBD1. The CDR3 has 14 amino acids. Germline CDR1 reads MDHEN; CDR2 reads SYDVKM. Trimming removed 5 bases from V and 4 bases from J; junction bases left unmatched: 5. Written as DNA, the CDR3 is TGTGCCAGCAGTCCCCCGGACAGGGGCTATGGCTACACCTTC. Translation: CASSPPDRGYGYTF.

This clonotype came up many times. The chain couples TRBV15 to TRBJ2-7; 13 bases agree with TRBD2. V was clipped by 0 bases and J by 6 bases; unmatched bases: 2. Germline V gene sequence: CDR1 LNHNV, CDR2 YYDKDF (reference sequence). The CDR3 runs to 15 residues. The CDR3 DNA sequence: TGTGCCACCAGCAGAGATCGACTAGCGGGAGGCGAGCAGTACTTC. It codes for CATSRDRLAGGEQYF.

The table lists this clonotype with many counts. The rearrangement links TRBV20-1 to TRBJ2-4; TRBD1 or TRBD2 may be the D gene (6 bases each). This CDR3 spans 14 amino acids. Germline values: CDR1 DFQATT, CDR2 SNEGSKA (reference sequence). The germline V and J ends were trimmed by 6 bases and 5 bases, with 17 bases remaining between them. The CDR3 protein is CSALPTGGENIQYF. Here the CDR3 DNA reads TGCAGTGCGCTTCCGACAGGCGGGGAAAACATTCAGTACTTC.

The rearrangement joins TRBV12-3 or TRBV12-4 to TRBJ2-7; 11 bases are a match to TRBD2. The trim removed 5 bases at V and 6 bases at J, leaving 6 bases unmatched. The CDR3 length is 14 residues. The CDR3 sequence is CASSRIGTSGEQYF. In DNA, the CDR3 is TGTGCCAGCAGTCGAATCGGGACTAGCGGCGAGCAGTACTTC.

This chain uses TRBV7-3 with TRBJ2-1; 12 bases match TRBD2. This CDR3 comprises 16 residues. V lost 4 bases and J lost 4; bases outside the gene matches: 5. Germline V lookup: CDR1 SGHTA, CDR2 FQGTGA. CDR3: CASSSSGRATYNEQFF. As DNA, the CDR3 is TGTGCCAGCAGCTCTAGCGGGAGGGCCACGTACAATGAGCAGTTCTTC.

This clonotype was picked up many times. V gene TRBV10-3 combines with J gene TRBJ2-7; D is perhaps TRBD1 or TRBD2 (5 bases each). Germline assignment: CDR1 ENHRY and CDR2 SYGVKD. With 5 bases removed from V and 6 bases from J, the gap between germline ends came to 11 bases. The length of the CDR3 is 12 residues. Written as DNA, the CDR3 is TGTGCCATCAGTCAGGGAGTGGTCGAGCAGTACTTC. This codes for CAISQGVVEQYF.

Concerning this clonotype itself: The junction and the germline gene differ at one end; a read error may be behind it. The chain uses TRBV28 and TRBJ2-7, with D perhaps being TRBD1 or TRBD2 (5 bases each). The CDR3 is 14 amino acids. Germline V gene data show CDR1 as MDHEN and CDR2 as SYDVKM. CDR3 sequence: CASSLVGTSCEQYF. The CDR3 region has the DNA TGTGCCAGCAGTTTAGTGGGGACCTCCTGCGAGCAGTACTTC. The variable domain in full, with the rest retrieved from reference TRBV28 and TRBJ2-7, is DVKVTQSSRYLVKRTGEKVFLECVQDMDHENMFWYRQDPGLGLRLIYFSYDVKMKEKGDIPEGYSVSREKKERFSLILESASTNQTSMYLCASSLVGTSCEQYFGPGTRLTVT.

The table lists this clonotype with many counts. The chain carries TRBV6-9 and TRBJ1-5; D gene uncertain. V lost 3 bases to trimming and J lost 4 bases, with 4 bases between them. Germline loops: CDR1 MNHGY, CDR2 SVAAGI. The CDR3 is made up of 12 amino acids. The CDR3 loop is CASSYLNQPQHF. The CDR3 DNA reads TGTGCCAGCAGTTACCTTAATCAGCCCCAGCATTTT.

This clonotype occurred a few times. The V gene is TRBV4-1, the J gene TRBJ2-7; TRBD2 agrees at 13 bases. Germline V gene data show CDR1 as MGHRA and CDR2 as YSYEKL. CDR3 length: 19 amino acids. J was trimmed by 3 bases and V by 0 bases; bases with no gene match: 11. This CDR3 is CASSQEDGPGLAGIYEQYF. The CDR3 DNA follows: TGCGCCAGCAGCCAAGAAGATGGCCCGGGACTAGCGGGAATCTACGAGCAGTACTTC.